This TCR beta chain was recovered during a study of control samples from healthy donors and cancer patients. The length of the CDR3 is 10 residues. Trimming took off 4 bases at V and 7 bases at J, with 4 bases between the two ends. Germline CDR1 reads SNHLY; CDR2 reads FYNNEI. The protocol was immunoSEQ multiplex PCR, while the TCRdb copy is restricted to in-frame clones and leaves out a portion. The table has some 120,000 clones, nearly 95% seen once. Specimen: blood. This sequence joins TRBV2 and TRBJ1-1; unclear D gene. This receptor was identified in a man between 25 and 39 years old in good health. CDR3 sequence: CASSGLEAFF. In nucleotides, the CDR3 is TGTGCCAGCAGTGGCCTTGAAGCTTTCTTT. Variable domain in full (rest from reference TRBV2 and TRBJ1-1): EPEVTQTPSHQVTQMGQEVILRCVPISNHLYFYWYRQILGQKVEFLVSFYNNEISEKSEIFDDQFSVERPDGSNFTLKIRSTKLEDSAMYFCASSGLEAFFGQGTRLTVV.